What follows are 30 T cell receptor beta chains derived from one specimen sequenced in a study of T cells after yellow fever vaccination (dated by TCRdb to the late 2010s). To prepare the library, 5' RACE was applied. Sequencing was carried out with an Illumina NovaSeq 6000. Through fastp at Q25 and MiXCR, TCRdb rebuilt clones from the public reads, retaining in-frame beta chains. Identical CDR3 proteins give one entry, which carries the most common genes and DNA. This sample lists about 300,000 distinct CDR3 sequences; 3% to 4.5% were detected once. 20% to 25% of the sample belongs to the ten largest clones. The treatment or condition label corresponds to: live attenuated yellow fever vaccine strain. Specimen: PBMCs, collected 5 days after the yellow fever booster vaccination. The receptors derive from a man younger than 35 who received the YFV17D yellow fever vaccine.

Many counts were recorded for this clonotype. J is TRBJ2-5 and V is TRBV12-3 or TRBV12-4, with D hard to call. Trimming took off 4 bases at V and 7 bases at J, with 10 bases between the two ends. The length of the CDR3 is 12 residues. In DNA, the CDR3 is TGTGCCAGCAGTTCTCAACAGCTGACCCAGTACTTC. Translated: CASSSQQLTQYF.

This clonotype occurred many times. This sequence joins TRBV24-1 and TRBJ1-2; TRBD1 might be the D (6 bases). Germline assignment: CDR1 KGHDR and CDR2 SFDVKD. V was clipped by 3 bases and J by 5 bases, with 9 bases between them. CDR3 length: 13 residues. CDR3 protein: CATSDRTVYGYTF. The CDR3 region has the DNA TGTGCCACCAGTGATCGGACAGTATATGGCTACACCTTC.

This clonotype was picked up a small number of times. The CDR3 loop is CASSLGSTKGNTIYF. The CDR3 DNA reads TGTGCCAGCAGCTTAGGTAGCACTAAAGGAAACACCATATATTTT. The gene calls are TRBV7-8 and TRBJ1-3; D call uncertain. The length of the CDR3 is 15 residues. Germline CDR1 and CDR2: SGHVS and FQNEAQ. Trimming pared 1 base from V and 4 bases from J, leaving 11 bases between.

This clonotype was seen only a few times. The gene calls are TRBV24-1 and TRBJ2-2; D not certain. Germline lookup yields CDR1 KGHDR and CDR2 SFDVKD. This CDR3 spans 17 amino acids. Trimming took off 4 bases at V and 2 bases at J, with 16 bases between the two ends. The CDR3 sequence is CATSERRTAGNTGELFF. In nucleotides, the CDR3 is TGTGCCACCAGTGAGCGTCGCACGGCCGGCAACACCGGGGAGCTGTTTTTT.

V gene TRBV6-1 combines with J gene TRBJ2-5, with unresolved D. Germline CDR1 reads MNHNS; CDR2 reads SASEGT. The V and J ends lost 0 bases and 5 bases respectively, with 4 bases between them. The CDR3 extends over 12 amino acids. This CDR3 reads CASSEAGETQYF. CDR3 DNA sequence: TGTGCCAGCAGTGAAGCGGGGGAGACCCAGTACTTC.

This chain connects TRBV7-2 to TRBJ1-2; maybe TRBD1 (5 bases). The CDR3 has 14 residues. V lost 4 bases, J lost 3 bases, and 12 bases lay in between. The germline V gene has CDR1 SGHTA and CDR2 FQGNSA. CDR3 sequence reads: CASSSRAGHYGYTF. In nucleotides, the CDR3 is TGTGCCAGCAGCTCACGGGCAGGGCACTATGGCTACACCTTC.

This clonotype has only a few counts. V and J are TRBV20-1 and TRBJ1-4; 8 positions agree with TRBD1. The CDR3 has 15 amino acids. Trimming cost V 0 bases and J 4 bases; bases outside gene matches: 4. Germline loops: CDR1 DFQATT, CDR2 SNEGSKA (reference sequence). CDR3 amino acids: CSARDKGQVNEKLFF. CDR3 coding DNA: TGCAGTGCTAGAGATAAGGGACAGGTTAATGAAAAACTGTTTTTT.

This clonotype was seen many times. The chain uses TRBV5-1 and TRBJ2-2, with 7 bases aligning to TRBD1. J lost 2 bases, V lost 4 bases, and 5 bases had no gene match. Germline V gene data show CDR1 as SGHRS and CDR2 as YFSETQ. This CDR3 spans 15 amino acids. CDR3 loop: CASSRDSPNTGELFF. The CDR3 DNA follows: TGCGCCAGCAGCCGGGACAGCCCTAACACCGGGGAGCTGTTTTTT.

In its sample, this clonotype was seen a few times. Here the CDR3 DNA reads TGTGCCAGCAGCTTGCGGACAGGTGGGGAGCAGTACTTC. Translating it yields CASSLRTGGEQYF. The J gene is TRBJ2-7, the V gene TRBV7-3, with 7 bases fitting TRBD1. Germline lookup yields CDR1 SGHTA and CDR2 FQGTGA. CDR3 length equals 13 residues. J was trimmed by 7 bases and V by 3 bases; bases with no gene match: 6.

This clonotype has ten or more counts. V and J are TRBV7-2 and TRBJ1-2; D is uncertain. Germline CDR1 SGHTA, CDR2 FQGNSA. The V end lost 6 bases, the J end lost 2 bases, and 10 bases lay between the germline ends. This CDR3 comprises 13 residues. CDR3 bases: TGTGCCAGCAGTCGAGCCGGAAACTATGGCTACACCTTC. Protein: CASSRAGNYGYTF.

This clonotype was observed a few times. This sequence joins TRBV2 and TRBJ1-2, with D unresolved. Germline assignment: CDR1 SNHLY and CDR2 FYNNEI. The length of the CDR3 is 14 residues. The germline V and J ends were trimmed by 4 bases and 4 bases, with 13 bases remaining between them. The CDR3 here is CASSGKAGFYGYTF. The CDR3 DNA reads as TGTGCCAGCAGTGGGAAGGCAGGCTTCTATGGCTACACCTTC.

In this sample, this clonotype turned up many times. The rearrangement uses TRBV5-6 and TRBJ2-5; 9 nucleotides match TRBD1. The length of the CDR3 is 17 residues. The trim removed 5 bases at V and 5 bases at J, leaving 16 bases unmatched. Per the germline V gene, CDR1 is SGHDT and CDR2 is YYEEEE. CDR3 loop: CASRRRTGANSLETQYF. The CDR3 DNA reads as TGTGCCAGCAGGCGAAGGACAGGGGCCAATTCGCTCGAGACCCAGTACTTC.

This sequence joins TRBV6-1 and TRBJ2-5; the D gene is possibly TRBD1 (6 bases). This CDR3 is built from 16 residues. Per germline, CDR1 MNHNS and CDR2 SASEGT. Trimming left V 4 bases short and J 4 bases short, with 19 bases between. The CDR3 DNA reads as TGTGCCAGCAGTGTAACCCAGGCCAGGGGCGGAGAGACCCAGTACTTC. Translating it yields CASSVTQARGGETQYF.

This chain connects TRBV7-8 to TRBJ2-5; TRBD2 might be the D (6 bases). The CDR3 sequence is 17 residues long. Germline V CDR1 and CDR2: SGHVS, FQNEAQ. V dropped 5 bases and J dropped 2 bases, with 21 bases sitting between them. CDR3 protein: CASSQTIRVGGQETQYF. The CDR3 nucleotides read TGTGCCAGCAGCCAAACGATAAGGGTTGGAGGGCAAGAGACCCAGTACTTC. Based on the CDR3 plus reference TRBV7-8 and TRBJ2-5, the full variable domain is GAGVSQSPRYKVAKRGQDVALRCDPISGHVSLFWYQQALGQGPEFLTYFQNEAQLDKSGLPSDRFFAERPEGSVSTLKIQRTQQEDSAVYLCASSQTIRVGGQETQYFGPGTRLLVL.

This clonotype was recorded a few times. The chain joins TRBV18 to TRBJ2-3, with a tentative D call TRBD1 (6 bases). V was clipped by 2 bases and J by 5 bases, with 8 bases between them. Germline lookup yields CDR1 KGHSH and CDR2 LQKENI. The CDR3 runs to 13 residues. In DNA, the CDR3 is TGTGCCAGCTCACCAGGACAGCTAGATACGCAGTATTTT. Its protein is CASSPGQLDTQYF. The entire variable domain, with the rest obtained from reference TRBV18 and TRBJ2-3, is as follows: NAGVMQNPRHLVRRRGQEARLRCSPMKGHSHVYWYRQLPEEGLKFMVYLQKENIIDESGMPKERFSAEFPKEGPSILRIQQVVRGDSAAYFCASSPGQLDTQYFGPGTRLTVL.

The V call is TRBV6-1, the J call TRBJ2-3; D is uncertain. The ends were cut back, 2 bases at V and 2 bases at J, with 8 bases in the middle. This CDR3 comprises 14 residues. Per germline, CDR1 MNHNS and CDR2 SASEGT. The DNA of the CDR3 is TGTGCCAGCAGTGAAAGGTGGAACACAGATACGCAGTATTTT. Its translation is CASSERWNTDTQYF.

This clonotype came up a few times. The V call is TRBV12-3 or TRBV12-4, the J call TRBJ2-5, with D perhaps TRBD1 or TRBD2 (6 bases each). Trimming took off 4 bases at V and 4 bases at J, with 13 bases between the two ends. CDR3 length equals 14 residues. Here the CDR3 DNA reads TGTGCCAGCAGTTCTACAGGGAGGTCAGAGACCCAGTACTTC. Amino acids: CASSSTGRSETQYF.

This clonotype was observed at least ten times. This rearrangement joins TRBV5-1 to TRBJ1-6, with D possibly matching TRBD1 (5 bases). CDR3 length equals 15 residues. Per the germline V gene, CDR1 is SGHRS and CDR2 is YFSETQ. Trimming took off 4 bases at V and 7 bases at J, with 15 bases between the two ends. As DNA, the CDR3 is TGCGCCAGCAGCCCGACCTCAGGGAGGAATTCACCCCTCCACTTT. Its protein is CASSPTSGRNSPLHF. The full variable domain, in which reference TRBV5-1 and TRBJ1-6 provide the parts outside the CDR3, is KAGVTQTPRYLIKTRGQQVTLSCSPISGHRSVSWYQQTPGQGLQFLFEYFSETQRNKGNFPGRFSGRQFSNSRSEMNVSTLELGDSALYLCASSPTSGRNSPLHFGNGTRLTVT.

This clonotype occurred many times. The chain couples TRBV18 to TRBJ2-2; D not resolved. The V and J ends lost 6 bases and 6 bases respectively, with 8 bases between them. The CDR3 consists of 12 residues. The germline V gene has CDR1 KGHSH and CDR2 LQKENI. CDR3 nucleotide sequence: TGTGCCAGCTCCCTCTGGGCCGGGGAGCTGTTTTTT. Protein sequence: CASSLWAGELFF.

This clonotype was seen a few times. The chain combines TRBV15 with TRBJ2-2; tentative D call: TRBD2 (6 bases). The V and J ends lost 4 bases and 3 bases respectively, with 21 bases between them. The CDR3 has 18 amino acids. Per germline, CDR1 LNHNV and CDR2 YYDKDF (reference sequence). The CDR3 coding sequence is TGTGCCACCAGCACAACCTTTGGGAACCGGGGGTACACCGGGGAGCTGTTTTTT. Translated, it gives CATSTTFGNRGYTGELFF.

As DNA, the CDR3 is TGTGCCAGCAGTCCGAGACAGGGATCGGACAATGAGCAGTTCTTC. It translates to CASSPRQGSDNEQFF. The J gene is TRBJ2-1, the V gene TRBV12-3 or TRBV12-4; 7 bases line up with TRBD1. The CDR3 is made up of 15 amino acids. Trimming removed 5 bases from V and 5 bases from J; junction bases left unmatched: 9.

The sample holds a few counts of this clonotype. V and J are TRBV5-1 and TRBJ1-4; D remains ambiguous. Looked up from germline, CDR1 is SGHRS and CDR2 is YFSETQ. V was cut by 5 bases and J by 1 base, with 15 bases left in between. This CDR3 is 16 amino acids long. CDR3 sequence: CASRRILAGTNEKLFF. The CDR3 DNA sequence: TGCGCCAGCAGACGGATCTTGGCAGGAACTAATGAAAAACTGTTTTTT.

This clonotype showed up many times. The J gene is TRBJ2-1, the V gene TRBV5-1; no firm D call. The V gene's germline CDR1 is SGHRS and CDR2 YFSETQ. CDR3 length: 16 residues. Between the trimmed V and J ends, which lost 1 base and 4 bases, there was a span of 15 bases. The CDR3 loop is CASSLHPSDPYNEQFF. In nucleotides, the CDR3 is TGCGCCAGCAGCTTGCACCCCTCGGACCCTTACAATGAGCAGTTCTTC.

The sample holds many counts of this clonotype. This chain connects TRBV29-1 to TRBJ1-1; TRBD1 might be the D (5 bases). Trimming took off 7 bases at V and 0 bases at J, with 9 bases between the two ends. Germline CDR1 is SQVTM and CDR2 is ANQGSEA. This CDR3 contains 12 residues. CDR3 nucleotides: TGCAGCGCAAGGGGTTTGAACACTGAAGCTTTCTTT. Its translation: CSARGLNTEAFF.

This clonotype has a count of ten or more. The V gene is TRBV30, the J gene TRBJ2-1; tentatively, D is TRBD2 (5 bases). Germline values: CDR1 GTSNPN, CDR2 SVGIG (reference sequence). The CDR3 totals 14 residues. Trimming left V 2 bases short and J 15 bases short, with 23 bases between. CDR3 in amino acids: CAWSTSGLNACPFF. As DNA, the CDR3 is TGTGCCTGGAGTACGAGCGGATTGAACGCTTGCCCGTTCTTC.

The table lists this clonotype with a few counts. This rearrangement joins TRBV4-3 to TRBJ2-1; 8 nucleotides align to TRBD2. Germline CDR1 LGHNA, CDR2 YSLEER. CDR3 length equals 17 residues. V shed 0 bases, J shed 8 bases, and the junction held 12 bases outside the gene matches. The CDR3 loop is CASSQDPSGGAVHEQFF. The CDR3 nucleotides read TGCGCCAGCAGCCAAGATCCCTCGGGGGGGGCAGTCCATGAGCAGTTCTTC.

The chain is built from TRBV9 and TRBJ1-6, with D unclear. The length of the CDR3 is 12 residues. Trimming removed 4 bases from V and 7 bases from J, with 6 bases in between. Germline CDR1 reads SGDLS; CDR2 reads YYNGEE. As DNA, the CDR3 is TGTGCCAGCAGCCAAAGGAATTCACCCCTCCACTTT. This codes for CASSQRNSPLHF. Filled out from reference TRBV9 and TRBJ1-6, the complete variable domain reads DSGVTQTPKHLITATGQRVTLRCSPRSGDLSVYWYQQSLDQGLQFLIQYYNGEERAKGNILERFSAQQFPDLHSELNLSSLELGDSALYFCASSQRNSPLHFGNGTRLTVT.

The chain links TRBV5-6 to TRBJ2-3, with D perhaps TRBD1 or TRBD2 (5 bases each). CDR1 and CDR2 (germline): SGHDT, YYEEEE. There are 15 residues in the CDR3. V lost 4 bases to trimming and J lost 5 bases, with 17 bases between them. In DNA form, the CDR3 reads TGTGCCAGCAGCCTCCTGGGGGACCTTGTAGATACGCAGTATTTT. Encoded protein: CASSLLGDLVDTQYF.

This clonotype was seen a few times. V gene TRBV7-9 combines with J gene TRBJ2-7, with D maybe TRBD2 (7 bases). The CDR3 runs 15 residues. Germline loops: CDR1 SEHNR, CDR2 FQNEAQ (reference sequence). The V end lost 6 bases, the J end lost 1 base, and 16 bases lay between the germline ends. CDR3 DNA sequence: TGTGCCAGCAGTCCCTACGGGGGGCCTTCCTACGAGCAGTACTTC. It translates to CASSPYGGPSYEQYF.

In its sample, this clonotype was seen many times. The chain employs TRBV12-3 or TRBV12-4 and TRBJ2-5, with D possibly TRBD1 on 5 matching bases. There are 16 residues in the CDR3. V was trimmed by 3 bases and J by 3 bases, leaving 17 bases between them. DNA of the CDR3: TGTGCCAGCAGTTTCGAGCAGGGTGGGAACGAAGAGACCCAGTACTTC. Translation gives CASSFEQGGNEETQYF.